This T cell receptor (beta chain) was identified during a study of shared clonotypes between healthy human individuals. Overall study findings and caveats: Among a few donors, roughly 5% of naive CD4 clonotypes were found in common. A generally larger estimated richness was seen in naive subsets than in memory subsets.

CD8 cells regarded as naive lacked CD45RO, were positively chosen for CCR7, and omitted terminally differentiated effector memory CD45RA+ cells. The length of the CDR3 is 15 residues. CDR1 is SNHLY and CDR2 is FYNNEI in the germline V gene. V lost 3 bases to trimming and J lost 2 bases, with 13 bases between them. A remark on this clone: What it binds is unknown.

The table came from immunoSEQ multiplex PCR; TCRdb's copy has only in-frame clones and leaves some out. The sample yields around 1.9 million clones, roughly 93% seen once. The sample was naive CD8+ T cells from PBMCs. The J gene is TRBJ2-5, the V gene TRBV2, with D perhaps matching TRBD2 (5 bases). This TCR was sampled from a man aged 18 to 30 in good health. Some clones in this sample may be carry-over from other donors' samples. In nucleotides, the CDR3 is TGTGCCAGCAGTGAGGCCGAGCGGCTTCAAGAGACCCAGTACTTC. This encodes CASSEAERLQETQYF.